This T cell receptor (beta chain) was captured by sequencing in a study of early T cells in non-severe SARS-CoV-2 infection. Trimming at V came to 2 bases and at J to 8 bases, leaving 12 bases not matched to a gene. There are 16 residues in the CDR3. The germline V gene encodes CDR1 SGHTS and CDR2 YDEGEE. This clonotype was recorded at least ten times. A single record per CDR3 protein comes from TCRdb applying MiXCR to the 5' RACE reads. This sample has 80,000 to 100,000 distinct CDR3 sequences; more than 9.5% occur once, and the top ten carry under 5%. The V call is TRBV5-8, the J call TRBJ1-4; 7 nucleotides line up with TRBD1. The sequenced sample was whole blood, obtained at baseline. The TCR was taken from an adult who was a healthcare worker with PCR-confirmed SARS-CoV-2 infection or an uninfected control (not recorded which). As DNA, the CDR3 is TGTGCCAGCAGCTTTGGGGCCGACAGGGTTGAGGAAAAACTGTTTTTT. It translates to CASSFGADRVEEKLFF.